This TCR beta chain came from a study of molecular identifiers for immune sequencing clone quantification. Study observations and caveats: Among 950,000 to 1,000,000 naive cells, as was reported, spiked Jurkat TCR RNA from one cell was detectable. Clones that had above 20 RNA copies took up over 97% of effector molecules but under 1% in naive cells.

Sorting recovered naive CD8 T cells on a CD8+CD4-CCR7+CD45RA+ profile. Making the bulk TCR libraries relied on previously described methods and listed TCR primers. MiXCR was run by TCRdb on the PCR reads, yielding one entry per CDR3 protein. The data hold about 640,000 distinct CDR3 sequences, with roughly 21% observed a single time. This clonotype was seen more than once but under ten times. What it binds is unknown. This receptor was identified in a human donor in good health. Some libraries in this study had Jurkat cell RNA spiked in. Sequencing was performed on naive CD8+ T cells from blood, with Jurkat cell RNA spiked in. Subset given: FACS-sorted CD8+CD4-CCR7+CD45RA+ naive T cells.

The CDR3 DNA follows: TGTGCCAGCACCCAGGTGGCGGGAGGGTCCTACGAGCAGTACTTC. Its protein is CASTQVAGGSYEQYF. The chain has TRBV7-9 and TRBJ2-7, with TRBD2 identical over 9 bases. CDR3 length: 15 residues. V trimming: 7 bases; J trimming: 1 base; junction bases outside the gene matches: 8. Germline V gene data show CDR1 as SEHNR and CDR2 as FQNEAQ (reference sequence).